Presented here are 32 T cell receptor beta chains from one specimen sequenced in a study of T cells in Graves' hyperthyroidism and ophthalmopathy. Amplification yielded TCR beta CDR3 regions, with RNA transcripts as the source. The HTBI primer set served for first-round RT-PCR of the TCR CDR3. One entry per CDR3 protein, called by TCRdb with MiXCR from the multiplex PCR reads. The sample contains approximately 410,000 distinct CDR3 sequences, 14% to 15% of which appear only once. The sample was blood. The receptors were gathered from a man aged 18 to 29 with Graves' ophthalmopathy.

Regarding this clonotype: A much larger clone differs from this one at a single base, so this may be a read error. The CDR3 DNA reads as TGCGCCAGCAACAGCGGGAGGCGTCCCGCTCGTCCGGACACCGGGGAGCTGTTTTTT. Protein sequence: CASNSGRRPARPDTGELFF. The gene calls are TRBV5-1 and TRBJ2-2; 9 bases fit TRBD2. Unmatched junction bases numbered 18, after V lost 6 bases and J lost 3 bases. CDR3 length: 19 amino acids. Germline-derived CDR1 and CDR2 are SGHRS and YFSETQ.

This clonotype has at least ten counts. This chain joins TRBV12-3 or TRBV12-4 and TRBJ1-1; D remains ambiguous. Trimming took 5 bases from V and 4 from J, leaving 14 bases between them. This CDR3 has 14 amino acids. The CDR3 DNA reads TGTGCCAGCAGTCAGAGGGAGAAGGGCACTGAAGCTTTCTTT. It specifies CASSQREKGTEAFF.

The chain links TRBV3-1 to TRBJ2-7, with 9 bases fitting TRBD1. Germline CDR1 is LGHDT and CDR2 is YNNKEL (reference sequence). This CDR3 spans 14 amino acids. V was clipped by 5 bases and J by 5 bases; unmatched bases: 7. As DNA, the CDR3 is TGTGCCAGCAGCTTTGGGACAGGGACCCACGAGCAGTACTTC. This encodes CASSFGTGTHEQYF.

This clonotype came up many times. The chain carries TRBV29-1 and TRBJ2-2, with 9 bases fitting TRBD2. The CDR3 has 16 amino acids. Germline lookup yields CDR1 SQVTM and CDR2 ANQGSEA. Germline trimming cut 3 bases from V and 3 bases from J; bases unmatched to any gene: 8. For the CDR3, the DNA is TGCAGCGTTGACGGGGCTAGCGGGGAAGACACCGGGGAGCTGTTTTTT. Its protein is CSVDGASGEDTGELFF.

Many counts were recorded for this clonotype. The CDR3 nucleotides read TGTGCCAGCAGTGACCCGATCCCGACAGGGCGCTACGAGCAGTACTTC. Amino acids: CASSDPIPTGRYEQYF. The genes are TRBV6-2 or TRBV6-3 and TRBJ2-7; 7 nucleotides match TRBD1. After removal of 5 bases from V and 3 bases from J, the junction contained 13 bases not matched to a gene. Germline V gene lookup returns CDR1 MNHEY and CDR2 SVGEGT. The CDR3 loop spans 16 amino acids.

This clonotype was detected many times. The rearrangement links TRBV15 to TRBJ2-1; no reliable D call. Trimming stripped 3 bases from V and 4 bases from J, with 10 bases between. CDR1 LNHNV and CDR2 YYDKDF come from the germline V gene (reference sequence). The CDR3 runs 14 residues. Here the CDR3 reads CATSSSASYNEQFF. CDR3 coding DNA: TGTGCCACCAGCAGTTCGGCCAGTTACAATGAGCAGTTCTTC. The whole variable domain, filled in from reference TRBV15 and TRBJ2-1, reads DAMVIQNPRYQVTQFGKPVTLSCSQTLNHNVMYWYQQKSSQAPKLLFHYYDKDFNNEADTPDNFQSRRPNTSFCFLDIRSPGLGDTAMYLCATSSSASYNEQFFGPGTRLTVL.

The rearrangement joins TRBV10-3 to TRBJ2-6; either TRBD1 or TRBD2 may fit D (7 bases each). V was cut by 10 bases and J by 0 bases, with 19 bases left in between. CDR3 length: 17 amino acids. In germline, CDR1 is ENHRY, CDR2 SYGVKD. CDR3 loop: CATSEDRTSSGANVLTF. The CDR3 DNA reads TGTGCCACCTCGGAGGACAGGACTAGCTCTGGGGCCAACGTCCTGACTTTC.

Ten or more counts support this clonotype. The chain employs TRBV5-1 and TRBJ2-1; 7 bases line up with TRBD2. Germline V gene lookup returns CDR1 SGHRS and CDR2 YFSETQ. This CDR3 region has 15 residues. With V trimmed by 6 bases and J by 0 bases, 6 bases remained unmatched. The chain's CDR3 is CASTERGGSYNEQFF. CDR3 nucleotides: TGCGCCAGCACCGAGCGGGGCGGCTCCTACAATGAGCAGTTCTTC.

The V gene is TRBV7-8, the J gene TRBJ1-4, with D possibly TRBD1 on 6 matching bases. Germline V lookup: CDR1 SGHVS, CDR2 FQNEAQ. Trimming stripped 3 bases from V and 6 bases from J, with 11 bases between. The CDR3 contains 14 residues. CDR3 sequence: CASSLMGADEKLFF. In DNA, the CDR3 is TGTGCCAGCAGCTTGATGGGGGCGGATGAAAAACTGTTTTTT.

This clonotype was detected many times. The chain couples TRBV18 to TRBJ1-5; D is perhaps TRBD1 (5 bases). CDR3 length: 14 amino acids. Looked up from germline, CDR1 is KGHSH and CDR2 is LQKENI. V lost 6 bases to trimming and J lost 7 bases, with 16 bases between them. CDR3 bases: TGTGCCAGCTCTCCGGGCGGGTGGGGCCAGCCCCAGCATTTT. This sequence encodes CASSPGGWGQPQHF.

This clonotype was detected a few times. The rearrangement links TRBV11-1 to TRBJ1-2; 9 bases map to TRBD1. Germline V gene sequence: CDR1 SGHAT, CDR2 FQDESV (reference sequence). This CDR3 is 14 amino acids long. The V and J ends lost 3 bases and 6 bases, in that order; junction bases with no gene match: 5. CDR3 amino acids: CASSFSGDRDGYTF. CDR3 coding DNA: TGTGCCAGCAGCTTCTCGGGGGACAGGGATGGCTACACCTTC.

This clonotype showed up many times. The gene calls are TRBV20-1 and TRBJ2-7; D remains ambiguous. The length of the CDR3 is 11 residues. Germline loops: CDR1 DFQATT, CDR2 SNEGSKA (reference sequence). Trimming cost V 5 bases and J 4 bases, with 9 bases left between them. The CDR3 sequence is CSAPRGYEQYF. In nucleotides, the CDR3 is TGCAGTGCTCCCCGAGGTTACGAGCAGTACTTC.

There are many counts of this clonotype. V gene TRBV5-1 combines with J gene TRBJ2-7; TRBD1 matches at 9 bases. V dropped 0 bases and J dropped 2; count of bases not matched to a gene: 3. Germline-derived CDR1 and CDR2 are SGHRS and YFSETQ. The CDR3 contains 15 residues. The CDR3 loop reads CASSLVGQGPYEQYF. The CDR3 region has the DNA TGCGCCAGCAGCTTGGTGGGACAGGGCCCCTACGAGCAGTACTTC.

This clonotype was seen at least ten times. The rearrangement links TRBV19 to TRBJ1-1; D might be TRBD1 (5 bases). Trimming cost V 4 bases and J 0 bases, with 9 bases left between them. CDR3 size: 14 residues. Germline V gene data show CDR1 as LNHDA and CDR2 as SQIVND (reference sequence). CDR3 residues: CASSTRVMNTEAFF. CDR3 DNA sequence: TGTGCCAGTAGTACCAGGGTAATGAACACTGAAGCTTTCTTT.

A few counts support this clonotype. The chain couples TRBV5-6 to TRBJ1-1; 9 bases are shared with TRBD1. The CDR3 has 15 amino acids. The germline gives CDR1 SGHDT, CDR2 YYEEEE. Trimming at V came to 5 bases and at J to 1 base, leaving 6 bases not matched to a gene. CDR3 bases: TGTGCCAGCAGGTGGTCGGGACAGGGGAACACTGAAGCTTTCTTT. This sequence encodes CASRWSGQGNTEAFF.

This clonotype was found a few times. The chain has TRBV6-5 and TRBJ2-3; weak D call: TRBD2 (5 bases). With 2 bases removed from V and 0 bases from J, the gap between germline ends came to 9 bases. CDR1 and CDR2 from the germline V gene are MNHEY and SVGAGI. CDR3 length: 15 amino acids. CDR3 in amino acids: CASSYERLSTDTQYF. CDR3 DNA: TGTGCCAGCAGTTACGAGCGGCTTAGCACAGATACGCAGTATTTT.

This clonotype occurred many times. This sequence joins TRBV27 and TRBJ2-7; TRBD2 aligns across 15 bases. V lost 3 bases and J lost 2; bases outside the gene matches: 11. The CDR3 consists of 19 residues. Germline V gives CDR1 MNHEY, CDR2 SMNVEV (reference sequence). The CDR3 sequence is CASSFKGPGLAGGTYEQYF. The DNA for the CDR3 is TGTGCCAGCAGTTTTAAGGGGCCGGGACTAGCGGGAGGTACCTACGAGCAGTACTTC.

In this sample, this clonotype turned up a few times. The V gene is TRBV4-1, the J gene TRBJ2-7; D is possibly TRBD1 (6 bases). Germline V gene lookup returns CDR1 MGHRA and CDR2 YSYEKL. The CDR3 totals 14 residues. The V end lost 2 bases, the J end lost 3 bases, and 11 bases lay between the germline ends. The CDR3: CASSQTWTDYEQYF. In nucleotides, the CDR3 is TGCGCCAGCAGCCAAACCTGGACAGACTACGAGCAGTACTTC.

This clonotype was recorded a few times. This chain joins TRBV6-1 and TRBJ2-4; D is perhaps TRBD1 (5 bases). V was pared by 6 bases and J by 3 bases, with 15 bases between. The germline V gene has CDR1 MNHNS and CDR2 SASEGT. This CDR3 spans 15 amino acids. Written as DNA, the CDR3 is TGTGCCAGCAGCCAGATTGACAGAGGCAAAAACATTCAGTACTTC. Amino acids: CASSQIDRGKNIQYF.

This clonotype has ten or more counts. The chain employs TRBV3-1 and TRBJ2-7; D unclear. The CDR3 sequence is 13 residues long. The ends were cut back, 4 bases at V and 5 bases at J, with 12 bases in the middle. The germline V gene has CDR1 LGHDT and CDR2 YNNKEL (reference sequence). The CDR3 DNA sequence: TGTGCCAGCAGCCCGGCCGGCTACCACGAGCAGTACTTC. Its protein product is CASSPAGYHEQYF.

The V call is TRBV7-9, the J call TRBJ2-5; the match to TRBD2 covers 9 bases. There are 16 residues in the CDR3. Germline-derived CDR1 and CDR2 are SEHNR and FQNEAQ (reference sequence). Losses at the gene ends were 1 base for V and 5 bases for J; bases not matched to a gene: 8. The CDR3 sequence is CASSLVFAGGPETQYF. The CDR3 DNA is TGTGCCAGCAGCTTAGTCTTTGCGGGAGGGCCTGAGACCCAGTACTTC.

In its sample, this clonotype was seen many times. The chain employs TRBV5-1 and TRBJ2-3; a possible D gene is TRBD1 (6 bases). V gave up 4 bases and J gave up 3 bases, with 18 bases separating them. Germline CDR1 reads SGHRS; CDR2 reads YFSETQ. The CDR3 is made up of 16 amino acids. The CDR3 DNA reads TGCGCCAGCAGCGCCGGGACAAGGCTCGGGACAGATACGCAGTATTTT. Translated: CASSAGTRLGTDTQYF.

As to this clonotype: With a much larger clone just one base away, this may be a read error. The chain is built from TRBV2 and TRBJ2-3; D call uncertain. The CDR3 is made up of 13 amino acids. CDR1 and CDR2 (germline): SNHLY, FYNNEI. The CDR3 loop reads CSSSWTGTDTQYF. The CDR3 DNA reads TGTTCCAGCAGTTGGACGGGCACAGATACGCAGTATTTT.

This clonotype was seen at least ten times. The V call is TRBV6-1, the J call TRBJ2-6; 8 bases align to TRBD2. The germline V gene encodes CDR1 MNHNS and CDR2 SASEGT. This CDR3 has 19 amino acids. Trimming cost V 8 bases and J 0 bases; bases outside gene matches: 15. The CDR3 protein is CASGRPGLVSPSGANVLTF. CDR3 in DNA: TGTGCCAGCGGGCGACCGGGACTAGTGTCCCCCTCTGGGGCCAACGTCCTGACTTTC.

This clonotype occurred many times. CDR3 residues: CASRPWRDSNQPQHF. The CDR3 DNA follows: TGCGCCAGCCGCCCCTGGAGGGATAGCAATCAGCCCCAGCATTTT. This chain joins TRBV4-1 and TRBJ1-5, with D uncertain. Deletions cut 8 bases from V and 0 bases from J, with 14 bases between. Germline V gene sequence: CDR1 MGHRA, CDR2 YSYEKL. The CDR3 is made up of 15 amino acids.

This clonotype occurred a few times. A read error is possible here, since a much larger clone lies one base away. V and J are TRBV20-1 and TRBJ2-5; TRBD2 matches at 10 bases. Germline CDR1 and CDR2: DFQATT and SNEGSKA (reference sequence). The CDR3 runs to 14 residues. The CDR3: CNAIGLAVEETQYF. The CDR3 DNA is TGCAATGCAATCGGACTAGCGGTAGAAGAGACCCAGTACTTC.

This clonotype was observed at least ten times. The V call is TRBV11-2, the J call TRBJ2-5; 7 nucleotides line up with TRBD1. Germline V gives CDR1 SGHAT, CDR2 FQNNGV. Losses at the gene ends were 5 bases for V and 4 bases for J; bases not matched to a gene: 25. The CDR3 is 20 amino acids. The CDR3 nucleotides read TGTGCCAGCAGCGTCAGCTGGGGTCCGGGGACAGCCCAACAAAGAGAGACCCAGTACTTC. Translating gives CASSVSWGPGTAQQRETQYF.

This clonotype has just a few counts. This chain connects TRBV29-1 to TRBJ1-2; D remains unclear. Germline CDR1 SQVTM, CDR2 ANQGSEA. The CDR3 covers 11 residues. V was trimmed by 2 bases and J by 4 bases, leaving 5 bases between them. As DNA, the CDR3 is TGCAGCGTTGAATCGGGCTATGGCTACACCTTC. Translating it yields CSVESGYGYTF.

This clonotype has only a few counts. V gene TRBV6-2 or TRBV6-3 combines with J gene TRBJ2-5; no firm D call. V lost 6 bases to trimming and J lost 6 bases, with 17 bases between them. Germline CDR1 MNHEY, CDR2 SVGEGT. This CDR3 comprises 14 residues. The CDR3 sequence: CASSLFRLRQTQYF. CDR3 DNA: TGTGCCAGCAGCCTATTCCGCCTCCGGCAGACCCAGTACTTC.

This clonotype was seen at least ten times. V and J are TRBV5-1 and TRBJ2-1, with 12 bases lining up with TRBD2. Trimming at V came to 3 bases and at J to 0 bases, leaving 1 base not matched to a gene. This CDR3 comprises 16 residues. From germline, CDR1 is SGHRS and CDR2 YFSETQ. This chain's CDR3 is CASSSSGRGSYNEQFF. The CDR3 coding sequence is TGCGCCAGCAGCTCTAGCGGGAGGGGCTCCTACAATGAGCAGTTCTTC.

The V call is TRBV5-1, the J call TRBJ1-2; 8 bases line up with TRBD1. The CDR3 totals 13 residues. CDR1 and CDR2 from the germline V gene are SGHRS and YFSETQ. Trimming removed 7 bases from V and 2 bases from J; junction bases left unmatched: 4. This CDR3 reads CASGGDRNYGYTF. DNA for the CDR3: TGCGCCAGCGGAGGGGACAGGAACTATGGCTACACCTTC.

There are a few counts of this clonotype. CDR3 sequence reads: CASRVAGGDTQYF. The CDR3 nucleotides read TGTGCCAGCAGAGTAGCGGGGGGTGATACGCAGTATTTT. The genes are TRBV6-1 and TRBJ2-3, with 10 positions matching TRBD2. CDR3 length equals 13 residues. Germline V gene data show CDR1 as MNHNS and CDR2 as SASEGT. Trimming removed 6 bases from V and 6 bases from J; junction bases left unmatched: 3.